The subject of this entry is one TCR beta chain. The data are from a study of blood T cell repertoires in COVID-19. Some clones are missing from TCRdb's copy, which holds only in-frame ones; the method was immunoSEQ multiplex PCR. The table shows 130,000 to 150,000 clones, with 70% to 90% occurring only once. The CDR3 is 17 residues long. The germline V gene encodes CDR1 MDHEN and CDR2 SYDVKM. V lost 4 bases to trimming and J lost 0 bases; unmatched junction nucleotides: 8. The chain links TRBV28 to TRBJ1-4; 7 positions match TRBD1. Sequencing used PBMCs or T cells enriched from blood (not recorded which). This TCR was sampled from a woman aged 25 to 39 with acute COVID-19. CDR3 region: CASSSRQQGATNEKLFF. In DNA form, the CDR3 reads TGTGCCAGCAGTTCACGCCAGCAGGGGGCAACTAATGAAAAACTGTTTTTT.